These 28 T cell receptor beta chains originate from one sample sequenced in a study of shared clonotypes between healthy human individuals. Only in-frame clones appear in the TCRdb table, and some are missing; sequencing was by immunoSEQ multiplex PCR. The table shows 600,000 to 750,000 clones, with less than 95% occurring only once. The material sequenced was memory CD8+ T cells from PBMCs. This sample's subset: CD45RO+ cells pooled with CCR7-negative TemRA cells. These receptors were taken from a man younger than 35 in good health. Some clones in this sample may be carry-over from other donors' samples.

This chain links TRBV9 with TRBJ2-3; 9 positions match TRBD1. This CDR3 is 13 amino acids long. CDR1 SGDLS and CDR2 YYNGEE come from the germline V gene. Trimming took 7 bases from V and 2 from J; bases not matched to a gene: 2. The CDR3 DNA reads as TGTGCCAGCGGACAGGGGACCACAGATACGCAGTATTTT. Translation gives CASGQGTTDTQYF.

The V call is TRBV4-3, the J call TRBJ2-1; 7 bases match TRBD2. Germline trimming cut 0 bases from V and 7 bases from J; bases unmatched to any gene: 12. Germline V CDR1 and CDR2: LGHNA, YSLEER. The CDR3 is 17 amino acids. The CDR3 loop reads CASSQDLLGLVLNEQFF. In DNA, the CDR3 is TGCGCCAGCAGCCAAGATTTGCTAGGACTAGTCTTAAATGAGCAGTTCTTC.

The V and J genes are TRBV7-9 and TRBJ2-7; perhaps TRBD1 as D (6 bases). The CDR3 is 14 residues long. V was pared by 4 bases and J by 4 bases, with 14 bases between. CDR1 is SEHNR, CDR2 FQNEAQ, per germline (reference sequence). In DNA, the CDR3 is TGTGCCAGCAGCTACCGGGACAAGTGGTACGAGCAGTACTTC. Translation gives CASSYRDKWYEQYF.

J is TRBJ2-7 and V is TRBV28, with 7 bases aligning to TRBD1. Trimming cost V 8 bases and J 3 bases; bases outside gene matches: 7. Germline CDR1 and CDR2: MDHEN and SYDVKM. The CDR3 spans 13 residues. The CDR3 coding sequence is TGTGCCAGCCAGACAGGGATTCTCTACGAGCAGTACTTC. The encoded protein is CASQTGILYEQYF.

On this clone: This likely came from a read error, as a far larger clone is one base away. The genes are TRBV6-6 and TRBJ2-1; maybe TRBD1 (6 bases). Germline V gene sequence: CDR1 MNHNY, CDR2 SVGAGI (reference sequence). The CDR3 totals 14 residues. The chain's CDR3 is CASLEGGKYSEQFF. The DNA of the CDR3 is TGTGCCAGCCTTGAAGGGGGAAAATACAGTGAGCAGTTCTTC.

This chain joins TRBV28 and TRBJ2-5, with D unclear. The J call may be wrong; the DNA end is better matched by TRBJ2-7. Germline V gives CDR1 MDHEN, CDR2 SYDVKM. This CDR3 is 14 amino acids long. The CDR3 DNA follows: TGTGCCAGCAGTCTCCGGTGGCCCCCCTACGAGCAGTACTTC. Amino acid sequence: CASSLRWPPYEQYF.

The chain combines TRBV27 with TRBJ2-7; 8 bases are a match to TRBD2. V lost 9 bases, J lost 3 bases, and 7 bases stayed unmatched. CDR1 and CDR2 (germline): MNHEY, SMNVEV (reference sequence). This CDR3 has 13 residues. Here the CDR3 reads CASRESGSYEQYF. The CDR3 DNA reads as TGTGCCAGTCGTGAGAGCGGGAGCTACGAGCAGTACTTC.

This rearrangement joins TRBV4-3 to TRBJ2-7, with D maybe TRBD2 (6 bases). V lost 0 bases, J lost 4 bases, and 13 bases lay in between. This CDR3 has 15 amino acids. CDR1 and CDR2 from the germline V gene are LGHNA and YSLEER. CDR3 sequence reads: CASSQERRGPYEQYF. The CDR3 bases are TGCGCCAGCAGCCAAGAGAGGAGGGGACCATACGAGCAGTACTTC.

This chain joins TRBV4-1 and TRBJ1-1, with 7 bases aligning to TRBD1. CDR3 size: 16 residues. V gave up 1 base and J gave up 3 bases; unmatched junction bases: 8. Germline lookup yields CDR1 MGHRA and CDR2 YSYEKL. The CDR3 loop reads CASSQGVQGTHTEAFF. CDR3 bases: TGCGCCAGCAGCCAAGGCGTACAGGGGACCCACACTGAAGCTTTCTTT.

The chain carries TRBV6-1 and TRBJ2-1; 7 bases map to TRBD2. Unmatched junction bases numbered 6, after V lost 0 bases and J lost 7 bases. This CDR3 is 15 amino acids long. Germline CDR1 and CDR2: MNHNS and SASEGT. The CDR3: CASSEARGRSNEQFF. DNA for the CDR3: TGTGCCAGCAGTGAAGCCCGCGGGAGAAGTAATGAGCAGTTCTTC.

This sequence joins TRBV5-1 and TRBJ2-7; 7 nucleotides agree with TRBD2. This CDR3 is 14 amino acids long. Per the germline V gene, CDR1 is SGHRS and CDR2 is YFSETQ. The junction had 4 bases not matched to a gene; V was cut back by 4 bases and J by 0 bases. The CDR3 loop reads CASSDGGSSYEQYF. The CDR3 DNA is TGCGCCAGCAGCGACGGGGGGAGCTCCTACGAGCAGTACTTC.

Points on this clone: A far larger clone is off by one base, so a read error is likely. V gene TRBV6-4 combines with J gene TRBJ2-3, with D tentatively TRBD1 (5 bases). V was shortened by 3 bases and J by 1 base, with 5 bases between the two germline ends. Per the germline V gene, CDR1 is MRHNA and CDR2 is SNTAGT. The CDR3 is 13 amino acids. CDR3 nucleotides: TGTGCCAGCAGTGAAGGGGGCACAGATACGCAGTATTTT. Residues: CASSEGGTDTQYF.

Regarding this clone: Other nucleotide sequences from this sample produce the same CDR3. The chain carries TRBV27 and TRBJ2-7, with 7 bases that match TRBD1. The length of the CDR3 is 13 residues. Germline loops: CDR1 MNHEY, CDR2 SMNVEV (reference sequence). The ends lost 6 bases at V and 2 bases at J; junction bases unmatched: 4. This CDR3 reads CASRRQGPYEQYF. The CDR3 nucleotides read TGTGCCAGCAGAAGACAGGGACCCTACGAGCAGTACTTC.

The chain uses TRBV28 and TRBJ1-2; D is perhaps TRBD1 (6 bases). CDR3 size: 14 residues. Germline V gives CDR1 MDHEN, CDR2 SYDVKM. Trimming stripped 7 bases from V and 4 bases from J, with 16 bases between. The CDR3 here is CASTPGSGVYGYTF. CDR3 in DNA: TGTGCCAGCACCCCTGGCTCAGGGGTCTATGGCTACACCTTC.

The chain couples TRBV9 to TRBJ1-2; unclear D gene. The germline CDR1 and CDR2 sequences are SGDLS and YYNGEE. This CDR3 spans 12 amino acids. Trimming took 0 bases from V and 6 from J, leaving 6 bases between them. The CDR3 DNA sequence: TGTGCCAGCAGCGTAGGTGTTCATGGCTACACCTTC. This translates into CASSVGVHGYTF.

The chain joins TRBV30 to TRBJ1-5, with 9 positions matching TRBD1. CDR3 size: 16 residues. Per the germline V gene, CDR1 is GTSNPN and CDR2 is SVGIG (reference sequence). Trimming removed 2 bases from V and 2 bases from J; junction bases left unmatched: 7. The CDR3 DNA is TGTGCCTGGAGTTCCGGGACAGGGAGGCGCAATCAGCCCCAGCATTTT. Its protein product is CAWSSGTGRRNQPQHF.

This sequence joins TRBV12-5 and TRBJ2-3, with 7 bases lining up with TRBD2. The J segment lost 2 bases and the V segment lost 4 bases, leaving 3 bases of the junction unmatched. The CDR3 loop spans 14 amino acids. CDR1 is LGHNT and CDR2 is FRNRAP in the germline V gene. CDR3 in amino acids: CASGWGGYTDTQYF. For the CDR3, the DNA is TGTGCTAGTGGTTGGGGGGGATACACAGATACGCAGTATTTT.

In DNA form, the CDR3 reads TGTGCCAGCAGCAAATGGGCCCTTAACTACGAGCAGTACTTC. This sequence encodes CASSKWALNYEQYF. The V and J genes are TRBV5-5 and TRBJ2-7; unclear D gene. In germline, CDR1 is SGHKS, CDR2 YYEKEE (reference sequence). V lost 4 bases, J lost 3 bases, and 14 bases lay in between. The CDR3 loop spans 14 amino acids. The full variable domain, rest sourced from reference TRBV5-5 and TRBJ2-7, is DAGVTQSPTHLIKTRGQQVTLRCSPISGHKSVSWYQQVLGQGPQFIFQYYEKEERGRGNFPDRFSARQFPNYSSELNVNALLLGDSALYLCASSKWALNYEQYFGPGTRLTVT.

Regarding this clone: The same CDR3 also results from other DNA sequences found in this sample. V gene TRBV7-9 combines with J gene TRBJ2-1, with no clear D. CDR3 length: 13 residues. Trimming stripped 6 bases from V and 1 base from J, with 7 bases between. Germline CDR1 is SEHNR and CDR2 is FQNEAQ (reference sequence). The CDR3 is CASSPRSYNEQFF. As DNA, the CDR3 is TGTGCCAGCAGTCCACGTTCCTACAATGAGCAGTTCTTC.

The chain joins TRBV5-6 to TRBJ2-5, with a weak D call TRBD2 (6 bases). The J call may be faulty, since TRBJ2-7 better matches the DNA end. The CDR3 runs 15 residues. The germline V gene encodes CDR1 SGHDT and CDR2 YYEEEE. This CDR3 reads CASSGSYGRPDEQYF. The CDR3 nucleotides read TGTGCCAGCAGCGGGAGTTATGGGAGGCCGGACGAGCAGTACTTC.

In its sample, this clone was seen a few times. The V call is TRBV19, the J call TRBJ2-7; D is undetermined. This CDR3 is 13 amino acids long. The germline V and J ends were trimmed by 7 bases and 2 bases, with 12 bases remaining between them. Per the germline V gene, CDR1 is LNHDA and CDR2 is SQIVND (reference sequence). This CDR3 is CASKGGFTYEQYF. The CDR3 bases are TGTGCCAGTAAGGGCGGTTTTACCTACGAGCAGTACTTC.

The chain links TRBV28 to TRBJ2-7; 7 positions agree with TRBD2. V was clipped by 6 bases and J by 5 bases; unmatched bases: 13. The CDR3 extends over 15 amino acids. Germline CDR1 MDHEN, CDR2 SYDVKM. The CDR3 DNA reads TGTGCCAGCAGCCCGAGGGAGGGGTGGAGGAACGAGCAGTACTTC. Translating it yields CASSPREGWRNEQYF.

The J gene is TRBJ1-4, the V gene TRBV6-5; D not resolved. V shed 6 bases and J shed 5 bases, with 16 bases lying between them. The CDR3 consists of 15 residues. Germline CDR1 and CDR2: MNHEY and SVGAGI. The DNA for the CDR3 is TGTGCCAGCAGCCCAACCCGTGGGAGGAATGAAAAACTGTTTTTT. Its translation is CASSPTRGRNEKLFF.

This chain uses TRBV4-1 with TRBJ1-1; 8 bases agree with TRBD1. The trim removed 1 base at V and 6 bases at J, leaving 1 base unmatched. This CDR3 comprises 13 residues. From germline, CDR1 is MGHRA and CDR2 YSYEKL. The CDR3 DNA reads as TGCGCCAGCAGCCAAGGGACAGGGTCTGAAGCTTTCTTT. Encoded protein: CASSQGTGSEAFF.

The J gene is TRBJ2-5, the V gene TRBV7-9; D may be TRBD1 or TRBD2 (6 bases each). Germline CDR1 reads SEHNR; CDR2 reads FQNEAQ (reference sequence). The ends were cut back, 7 bases at V and 4 bases at J, with 22 bases in the middle. The CDR3 spans 16 residues. CDR3 sequence (DNA): TGTGCCAGCATCCCCCGTCCGGCACAGGGAGGAGAGACCCAGTACTTC. Its translation: CASIPRPAQGGETQYF.

CDR3 DNA: TGTGCCAGCAGCCCCGGGTCTAACTATGGCTACACCTTC. It specifies CASSPGSNYGYTF. The chain carries TRBV7-9 and TRBJ1-2; D unclear. V dropped 5 bases and J dropped 0 bases, with 7 bases sitting between them. CDR3 length: 13 residues. Germline CDR1 is SEHNR and CDR2 is FQNEAQ (reference sequence).

This clone was seen a handful of times. The same CDR3 arises from other DNA sequences in this sample as well. The chain joins TRBV7-9 to TRBJ2-7, with TRBD1 matching 7 bases. The CDR3 extends over 14 amino acids. Trimming took 1 base from V and 2 from J; bases not matched to a gene: 2. The germline gives CDR1 SEHNR, CDR2 FQNEAQ (reference sequence). The CDR3 DNA follows: TGTGCCAGCAGCTTAGGGGACAGACCCTACGAGCAGTACTTC. It is translated as CASSLGDRPYEQYF.

Points on this clone: This sample also contains other DNA sequences that code for the same CDR3. J is TRBJ2-7 and V is TRBV9; D possibly corresponds to TRBD1 (6 bases). V shed 2 bases and J shed 0 bases, with 6 bases lying between them. Per germline, CDR1 SGDLS and CDR2 YYNGEE. The length of the CDR3 is 13 residues. In DNA, the CDR3 is TGTGCCAGCAGCGTGGACAGCTCCTACGAGCAGTACTTC. This translates into CASSVDSSYEQYF.